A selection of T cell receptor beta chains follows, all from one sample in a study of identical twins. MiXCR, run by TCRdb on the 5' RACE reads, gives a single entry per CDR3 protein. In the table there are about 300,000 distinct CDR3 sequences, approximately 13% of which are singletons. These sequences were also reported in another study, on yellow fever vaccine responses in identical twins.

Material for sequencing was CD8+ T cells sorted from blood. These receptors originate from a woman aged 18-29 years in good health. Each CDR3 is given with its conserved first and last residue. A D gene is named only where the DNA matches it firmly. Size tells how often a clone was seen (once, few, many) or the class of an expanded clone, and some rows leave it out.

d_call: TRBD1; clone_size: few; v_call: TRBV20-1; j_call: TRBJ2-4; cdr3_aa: CSAVGTALAKNIQYF; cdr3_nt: TGCAGTGCTGTAGGGACAGCATTAGCCAAAAACATTCAGTACTTC
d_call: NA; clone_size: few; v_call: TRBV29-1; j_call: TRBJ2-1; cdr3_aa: CSVHRPRDFHEQFF; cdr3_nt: TGCAGCGTCCACCGGCCCCGAGACTTCCATGAGCAGTTCTTC
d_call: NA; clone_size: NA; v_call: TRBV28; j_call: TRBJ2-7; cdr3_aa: CASSFSQGYEEQYF; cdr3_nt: TGTGCCAGCAGTTTCAGTCAGGGGTATGAGGAGCAGTACTTC
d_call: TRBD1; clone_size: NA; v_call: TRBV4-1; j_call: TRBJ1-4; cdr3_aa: CASSQDPRGDEKLFF; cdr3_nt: TGCGCCAGCAGCCAAGATCCCAGGGGGGATGAAAAACTGTTTTTT
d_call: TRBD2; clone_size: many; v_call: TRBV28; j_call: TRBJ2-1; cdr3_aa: CASRKDLAGGYNEQFF; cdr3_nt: TGTGCCAGCAGGAAAGACCTAGCGGGGGGCTACAATGAGCAGTTCTTC
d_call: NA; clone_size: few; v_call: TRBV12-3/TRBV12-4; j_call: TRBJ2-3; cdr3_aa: CASQGGSSTDTQYF; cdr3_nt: TGTGCCAGCCAAGGCGGCTCTAGCACAGATACGCAGTATTTT
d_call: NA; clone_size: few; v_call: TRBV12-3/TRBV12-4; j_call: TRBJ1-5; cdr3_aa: CASRGAGIDQPQHF; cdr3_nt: TGTGCCAGCAGAGGTGCAGGGATTGATCAGCCCCAGCATTTT
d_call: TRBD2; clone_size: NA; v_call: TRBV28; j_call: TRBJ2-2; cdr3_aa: CASSLAQRETGELFF; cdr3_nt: TGTGCCAGCAGTTTAGCCCAGCGGGAAACCGGGGAGCTGTTTTTT
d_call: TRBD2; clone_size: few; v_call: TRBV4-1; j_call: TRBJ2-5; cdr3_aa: CASSQALAGSQETQYF; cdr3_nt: TGCGCCAGCAGCCAAGCGCTAGCGGGTTCGCAAGAGACCCAGTACTTC
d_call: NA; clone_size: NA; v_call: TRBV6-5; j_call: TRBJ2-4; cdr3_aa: CASSYSPAGRNIQYF; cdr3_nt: TGTGCCAGCAGTTACTCCCCGGCCGGACGAAACATTCAGTACTTC
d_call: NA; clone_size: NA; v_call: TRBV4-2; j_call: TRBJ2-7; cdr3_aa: CASSQTSEQYF; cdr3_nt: TGTGCCAGCAGCCAAACCAGCGAGCAGTACTTC
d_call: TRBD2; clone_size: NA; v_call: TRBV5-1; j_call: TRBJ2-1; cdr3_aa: CASSHSGGNNNEQFF; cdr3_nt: TGCGCCAGCAGCCATAGCGGGGGGAACAACAATGAGCAGTTCTTC
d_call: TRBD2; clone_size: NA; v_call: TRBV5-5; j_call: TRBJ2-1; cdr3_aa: CASSSPPGLAYEQFF; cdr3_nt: TGTGCCAGCAGCTCTCCCCCGGGACTAGCATATGAGCAGTTCTTC
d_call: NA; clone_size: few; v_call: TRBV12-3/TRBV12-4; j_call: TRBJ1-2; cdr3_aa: CATRTSVSYGYTF; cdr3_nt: TGTGCCACGCGAACTTCGGTATCCTATGGCTACACCTTC
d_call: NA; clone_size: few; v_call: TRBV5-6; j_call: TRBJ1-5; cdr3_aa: CASSLMTGNQPQHF; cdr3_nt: TGTGCCAGCAGCTTAATGACAGGCAATCAGCCCCAGCATTTT
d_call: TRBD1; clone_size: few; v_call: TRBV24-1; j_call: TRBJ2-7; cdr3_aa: CATSNRGNEQYF; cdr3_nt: TGTGCCACCAGCAACAGGGGCAACGAGCAGTACTTC
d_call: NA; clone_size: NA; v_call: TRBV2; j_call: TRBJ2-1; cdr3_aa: CASSAYSTYNEQFF; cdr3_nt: TGTGCCAGCAGTGCGTATAGTACCTACAATGAGCAGTTCTTC
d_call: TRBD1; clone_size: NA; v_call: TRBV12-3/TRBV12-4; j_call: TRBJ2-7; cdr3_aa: CASSFIQGAGEQYF; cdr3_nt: TGTGCCAGCAGTTTCATTCAGGGGGCGGGAGAGCAGTACTTC
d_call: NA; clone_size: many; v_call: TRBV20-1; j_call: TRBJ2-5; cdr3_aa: CSARDYRQAQETQYF; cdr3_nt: TGCAGTGCTAGGGACTACCGACAGGCCCAAGAGACCCAGTACTTC
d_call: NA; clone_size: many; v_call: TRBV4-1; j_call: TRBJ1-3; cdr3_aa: CASSQDQQGPGNTIYF; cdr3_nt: TGCGCCAGCAGCCAAGATCAGCAAGGGCCAGGAAACACCATATATTTT
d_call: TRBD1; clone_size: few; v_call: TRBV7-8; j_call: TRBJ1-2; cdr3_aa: CASSLVQGEDGYTF; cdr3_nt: TGTGCCAGCAGCTTAGTGCAGGGGGAGGATGGCTACACCTTC
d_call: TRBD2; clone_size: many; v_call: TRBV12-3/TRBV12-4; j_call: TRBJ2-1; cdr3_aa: CASNLWGGAQMKYNEQFF; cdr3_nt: TGTGCCAGCAACCTCTGGGGAGGGGCTCAAATGAAGTACAATGAGCAGTTCTTC
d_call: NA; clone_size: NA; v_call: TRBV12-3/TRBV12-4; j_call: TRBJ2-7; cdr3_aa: CASSIQIYEQYF; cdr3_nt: TGTGCCAGCTCTATACAGATTTACGAGCAGTACTTC
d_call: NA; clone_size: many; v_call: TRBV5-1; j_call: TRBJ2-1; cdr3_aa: CASSLGTGLQYNEQFF; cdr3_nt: TGCGCCAGCAGCCTTGGAACAGGCCTTCAATACAATGAGCAGTTCTTC
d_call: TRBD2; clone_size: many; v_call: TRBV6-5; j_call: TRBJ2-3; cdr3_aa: CASSYSGGRGDTQYF; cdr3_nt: TGTGCCAGCAGTTACTCAGGCGGGAGAGGAGATACGCAGTATTTT
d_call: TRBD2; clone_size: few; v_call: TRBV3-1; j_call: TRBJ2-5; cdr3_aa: CASSQEGTSRRWETQYF; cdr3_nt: TGTGCCAGCAGCCAAGAGGGGACTAGCCGGAGGTGGGAGACCCAGTACTTC
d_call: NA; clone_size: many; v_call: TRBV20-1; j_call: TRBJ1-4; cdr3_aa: CSASLDEKLFF; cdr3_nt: TGCAGTGCTAGTTTGGATGAAAAACTGTTTTTT
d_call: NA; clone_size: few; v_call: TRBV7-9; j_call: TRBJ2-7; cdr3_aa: CASSWGHGGEQYF; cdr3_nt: TGTGCCAGCAGTTGGGGACACGGCGGGGAGCAGTACTTC
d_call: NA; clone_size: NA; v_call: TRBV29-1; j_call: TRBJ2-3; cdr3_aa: CSVDAGLVHHTDTQYF; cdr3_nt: TGCAGCGTTGATGCGGGGCTAGTCCATCACACAGATACGCAGTATTTT
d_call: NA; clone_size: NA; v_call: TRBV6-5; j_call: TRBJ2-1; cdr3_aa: CASSYSEGNEQFF; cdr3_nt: TGTGCCAGCAGTTACTCCGAGGGCAATGAGCAGTTCTTC
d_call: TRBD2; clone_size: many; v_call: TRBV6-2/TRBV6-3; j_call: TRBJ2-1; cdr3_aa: CASSYSGTINEQFF; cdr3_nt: TGTGCCAGCAGTTACTCGGGGACTATCAATGAGCAGTTCTTC
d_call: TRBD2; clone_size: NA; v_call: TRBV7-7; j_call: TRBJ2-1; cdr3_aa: CASSLEIAGDEQFF; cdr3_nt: TGTGCCAGCAGCTTAGAGATAGCGGGGGATGAGCAGTTCTTC
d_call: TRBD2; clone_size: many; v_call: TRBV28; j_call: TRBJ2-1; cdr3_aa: CASNLGTSLNEQFF; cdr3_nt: TGTGCCAGCAACCTCGGGACTAGTCTGAATGAGCAGTTCTTC
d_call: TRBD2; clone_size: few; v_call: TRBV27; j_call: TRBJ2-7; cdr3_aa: CASSFVGTSGTYEQYF; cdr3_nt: TGTGCCAGCAGTTTTGTTGGGACTAGCGGTACCTACGAGCAGTACTTC
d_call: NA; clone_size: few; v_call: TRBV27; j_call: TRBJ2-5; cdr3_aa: CASSPYPRGRPQETQYF; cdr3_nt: TGTGCCAGCAGTCCCTACCCCAGGGGCAGGCCTCAAGAGACCCAGTACTTC
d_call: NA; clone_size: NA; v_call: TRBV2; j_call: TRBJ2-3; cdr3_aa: CASLGPPRADTQYF; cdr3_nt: TGTGCCAGCCTAGGGCCTCCCAGGGCAGATACGCAGTATTTT
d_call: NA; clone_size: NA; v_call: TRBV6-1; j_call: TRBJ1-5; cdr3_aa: CASRFGGNQPQHF; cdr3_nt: TGTGCCAGCAGATTCGGGGGCAATCAGCCCCAGCATTTT
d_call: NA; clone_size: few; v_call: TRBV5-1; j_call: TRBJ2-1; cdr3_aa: CASSLVSLPGEQFF; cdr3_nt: TGCGCCAGCAGCTTGGTTTCGCTTCCCGGTGAGCAGTTCTTC
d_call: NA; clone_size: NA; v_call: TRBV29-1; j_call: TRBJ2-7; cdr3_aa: CSVEGTSSSYEQYF; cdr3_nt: TGCAGCGTTGAAGGGACCTCTTCTTCCTACGAGCAGTACTTC
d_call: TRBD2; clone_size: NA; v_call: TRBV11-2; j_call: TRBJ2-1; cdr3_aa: CASSSLRTSYNEQFF; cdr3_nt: TGTGCCAGCAGCTCCCTCAGGACTAGCTACAATGAGCAGTTCTTC
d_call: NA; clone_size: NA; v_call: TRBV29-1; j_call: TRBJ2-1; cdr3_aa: CSVEDEGAPEQFF; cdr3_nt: TGCAGCGTTGAAGATGAGGGCGCGCCGGAGCAGTTCTTC
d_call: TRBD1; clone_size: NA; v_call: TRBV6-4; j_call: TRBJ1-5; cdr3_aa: CASSDFRGLRRADQPQHF; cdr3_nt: TGTGCCAGCAGTGACTTCAGGGGGCTCCGTAGGGCGGATCAGCCCCAGCATTTT
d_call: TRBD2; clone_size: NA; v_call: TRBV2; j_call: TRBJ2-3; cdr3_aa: CASKGPPFPGLAGTPDTQYF; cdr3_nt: TGTGCCAGCAAAGGCCCTCCCTTCCCTGGACTAGCGGGGACCCCTGATACGCAGTATTTT